The 29 T cell receptor beta chains in this list originate from one sample, sequenced in a study of circulating CD8 cells and anti-PD-1 response in melanoma. Sorting of live CD3+CD8+TCRalphabeta+ cells by PD-1 and/or TIGIT gave four subsets. Using approximately 16 ng of total RNA, TCR libraries were made with the QIAseq Immune Repertoire TCR panel. A single record per CDR3 protein comes from TCRdb applying MiXCR to the reads. The sample has 450 to 550 distinct CDR3 sequences, just over 8.5% seen once. The sample consisted of CD8+ T cells from PBMCs, taken at baseline or after one month of anti-PD-1 therapy (not recorded which). These receptors were taken from a human donor with melanoma.

This clonotype is medium-sized. The gene calls are TRBV29-1 and TRBJ2-3; possibly TRBD1 for D (6 bases). The V and J ends lost 4 bases and 2 bases respectively, with 13 bases between them. The CDR3 consists of 14 residues. Germline CDR1 SQVTM, CDR2 ANQGSEA. The CDR3 DNA is TGCAGCGTTGTCCGAGTGGGGGCCACAGATACGCAGTATTTT. This gives the protein CSVVRVGATDTQYF.

Judged by abundance, this clonotype is medium-sized. The V call is TRBV2, the J call TRBJ1-3, with D possibly being TRBD1 (5 bases). The CDR3 runs 15 residues. CDR1 is SNHLY, CDR2 FYNNEI, per germline. Trimming removed 2 bases at V and 0 bases at J, with 8 bases between. The CDR3 protein is CASSEYQGSGNTIYF. Here the CDR3 DNA reads TGTGCCAGCAGTGAATATCAGGGCTCTGGAAACACCATATATTTT.

This clonotype is judged large. The J gene is TRBJ2-1, the V gene TRBV7-2; a possible D gene is TRBD1 (5 bases). The CDR3 is 13 residues long. The ends were cut back, 3 bases at V and 7 bases at J, with 10 bases in the middle. The V gene's germline CDR1 is SGHTA and CDR2 FQGNSA. Written as DNA, the CDR3 is TGTGCCAGCAGCTTCCCAGGGTGGAATGAGCAGTTCTTC. Encoded protein: CASSFPGWNEQFF.

On this clonotype itself: Sequence at one end of the junction differs from germline and may be a read error. The chain couples TRBV20-1 to TRBJ2-7; 7 bases line up with TRBD1. The CDR3 is 16 residues long. Germline CDR1 and CDR2: DFQATT and SNEGSKA (reference sequence). The CDR3 reads CSARDVKGTETYELYF. The CDR3 DNA reads as TGCAGCGCTAGAGATGTAAAGGGGACAGAGACCTACGAGCTGTACTTC.

This clonotype qualifies as large. The rearrangement uses TRBV11-2 and TRBJ2-5; no clear D. CDR3 size: 13 residues. Per the germline V gene, CDR1 is SGHAT and CDR2 is FQNNGV. V dropped 10 bases and J dropped 2 bases, with 14 bases sitting between them. The CDR3 loop reads CATLRAAQETQYF. The CDR3 DNA reads TGTGCCACCCTACGGGCAGCACAAGAGACCCAGTACTTC.

For this clonotype: A much larger clone lies one base from this, so it may be a read error. V is TRBV2 and J is TRBJ2-3; D ambiguous. The V gene's germline CDR1 is SNHLY and CDR2 FYNNEI. This CDR3 is built from 13 residues. DNA of the CDR3: TGTGCCCGCAGTGAATCGATGAGAGATACGCAGTATTTT. Translating gives CARSESMRDTQYF.

On this clonotype itself: A single base separates this from a much larger clone, so it may be a read error. V is TRBV9 and J is TRBJ2-6; D unresolved. CDR3 length equals 14 residues. Germline V gives CDR1 SGDLS, CDR2 YYNGEE. V was shortened by 3 bases and J by 8 bases, with 12 bases between the two germline ends. CDR3 in DNA: TGTGCCAGCAGCGCTAGTCCCGAGACCAACGTCCTGACTTTC. Its translation: CASSASPETNVLTF.

This clonotype is large. The rearrangement links TRBV20-1 to TRBJ2-7, with D perhaps being TRBD1 or TRBD2 (6 bases each). This CDR3 contains 13 residues. Germline loops: CDR1 DFQATT, CDR2 SNEGSKA (reference sequence). Trimming shortened V by 5 bases and J by 2 bases, and 13 bases separated the two germline ends. The CDR3 loop is CSALNRGPYEQYF. The CDR3 nucleotides are TGCAGTGCTTTGAACCGGGGGCCCTACGAGCAGTACTTC.

Note on this clonotype: A junction boundary mismatches the germline segment, possibly from a read error. The rearrangement links TRBV19 to TRBJ2-7; 9 nucleotides align to TRBD1. Germline CDR1 is LNHDA and CDR2 is SQIVND (reference sequence). The CDR3 has 14 amino acids. For the CDR3, the DNA is TGTGCCAGTAGTAGACAGGGGGTATCTTACGAGGAGTACTTC. Protein sequence: CASSRQGVSYEEYF.

Relative to its sample, this clonotype is medium-sized. The gene calls are TRBV9 and TRBJ2-5, with a weak D call TRBD1 (6 bases). This CDR3 is built from 15 residues. The germline V gene has CDR1 SGDLS and CDR2 YYNGEE. Trimming took 0 bases from V and 5 from J, leaving 14 bases between them. This CDR3 reads CASSVVGTPTETQYF. DNA for the CDR3: TGTGCCAGCAGCGTAGTCGGGACACCCACCGAGACCCAGTACTTC.

This clonotype was seen once. A much larger clone lies one base from this, so it may be a read error. A read error is likely, as this CDR3 ends without the conserved phenylalanine or tryptophan. This CDR3 is CASSASPEANVLTL. CDR3 DNA: TGTGCCAGCAGCGCTAGTCCCGAGGCCAACGTCCTGACTCTC. The rearrangement links TRBV9 to TRBJ2-6, with D uncertain. In germline, CDR1 is SGDLS, CDR2 YYNGEE. The CDR3 length is 14 residues. V shed 3 bases and J shed 6 bases, with 10 bases lying between them.

By its share, this clonotype is large. The chain is built from TRBV27 and TRBJ2-7; possibly TRBD1 for D (6 bases). The CDR3 is made up of 14 amino acids. V dropped 6 bases and J dropped 0 bases, with 12 bases sitting between them. Germline loops: CDR1 MNHEY, CDR2 SMNVEV (reference sequence). The CDR3 coding sequence is TGTGCCAGCAGGGATTTGGACAGCTCCTACGAGCAGTACTTC. Translating it yields CASRDLDSSYEQYF.

The chain employs TRBV19 and TRBJ1-1; D remains ambiguous. The CDR3 totals 13 residues. Germline V CDR1 and CDR2: LNHDA, SQIVND (reference sequence). V dropped 10 bases and J dropped 5 bases, with 17 bases sitting between them. The CDR3 here is CATTKEGLTEAFF. The CDR3 DNA reads TGTGCCACCACTAAGGAAGGGTTGACTGAAGCTTTCTTT.

This clonotype is judged large (0.1 to 1%). The rearrangement joins TRBV7-9 to TRBJ2-5; D not resolved. Per germline, CDR1 SEHNR and CDR2 FQNEAQ (reference sequence). The CDR3 sequence is 15 residues long. V was clipped by 1 base and J by 2 bases, with 11 bases between them. CDR3 bases: TGTGCCAGCAGCTTAGTCCTAGATAGACAAGAGACCCAGTACTTC. Its translation is CASSLVLDRQETQYF.

This clonotype counts as large. The V call is TRBV12-5, the J call TRBJ2-1, with D possibly TRBD2 on 7 matching bases. Per germline, CDR1 LGHNT and CDR2 FRNRAP. CDR3 length: 15 residues. The germline V and J ends were trimmed by 6 bases and 3 bases, with 15 bases remaining between them. The CDR3 coding sequence is TGTGCTAGTGGATTTGGCGGGGGCCACTACAATGAGCAGTTCTTC. This codes for CASGFGGGHYNEQFF. The full variable domain, rest sourced from reference TRBV12-5 and TRBJ2-1, is DARVTQTPRHKVTEMGQEVTMRCQPILGHNTVFWYRQTMMQGLELLAYFRNRAPLDDSGMPKDRFSAEMPDATLATLKIQPSEPRDSAVYFCASGFGGGHYNEQFFGPGTRLTVL.

This clonotype is deemed medium-sized. J is TRBJ2-3 and V is TRBV24-1; 11 bases agree with TRBD1. Trimming removed 2 bases from V and 4 bases from J; junction bases left unmatched: 4. This CDR3 has 16 residues. Germline CDR1 reads KGHDR; CDR2 reads SFDVKD. The CDR3 sequence is CATSDWGTGGADTQYF. Here the CDR3 DNA reads TGTGCCACCAGTGATTGGGGGACAGGGGGGGCAGATACGCAGTATTTT.

This clonotype turned up a few times. CDR3 DNA: TGCAGTGCTAGAGATATGGAGAACCCAGAGCGGGCTTTCTTT. Amino acids: CSARDMENPERAFF. The chain couples TRBV20-1 to TRBJ1-1; D not resolved. In germline, CDR1 is DFQATT, CDR2 SNEGSKA (reference sequence). V was trimmed by 0 bases and J by 11 bases, leaving 19 bases between them. The CDR3 contains 14 residues.

CDR3 in amino acids: CASRWDSPTNNEQFF. In DNA, the CDR3 is TGTGCCAGCAGGTGGGACAGTCCCACCAACAATGAGCAGTTCTTC. This chain links TRBV6-1 with TRBJ2-1, with TRBD1 identical over 7 bases. The germline V gene encodes CDR1 MNHNS and CDR2 SASEGT. V shed 6 bases, J shed 5 bases, and the junction held 10 bases outside the gene matches. The CDR3 contains 15 residues.

Within the sample, this clonotype is medium-sized (0.01 to 0.1%). The gene calls are TRBV30 and TRBJ1-6, with TRBD1 as a possible D gene (6 bases). CDR3 length: 16 amino acids. Per the germline V gene, CDR1 is GTSNPN and CDR2 is SVGIG (reference sequence). Trimming cost V 3 bases and J 5 bases, with 17 bases left between them. The CDR3 DNA reads as TGTGCCTGGAGCGCTGGCGCAGGGGAACATAATTCACCCCTCCACTTT. It codes for CAWSAGAGEHNSPLHF.

This clonotype rates as large. The chain is built from TRBV5-1 and TRBJ2-6; D gene unclear. The CDR3 loop spans 14 amino acids. Germline CDR1 reads SGHRS; CDR2 reads YFSETQ. The V end was cut by 2 bases, the J end by 1 base, with 4 bases between. This chain's CDR3 is CASSFNSGANVLTF. The DNA of the CDR3 is TGCGCCAGCAGCTTCAATTCTGGGGCCAACGTCCTGACTTTC.

This clonotype qualifies as large. This chain uses TRBV4-2 with TRBJ2-1; D uncertain. The CDR3 consists of 12 residues. Germline V gives CDR1 LGHNA, CDR2 YNFKEQ. V was trimmed by 1 base and J by 7 bases, leaving 5 bases between them. CDR3 residues: CASSQGQNEQFF. As DNA, the CDR3 is TGTGCCAGCAGCCAAGGGCAGAATGAGCAGTTCTTC.

Sample share makes this clonotype large. V usage is TRBV4-1 and J usage is TRBJ2-1, with D possibly matching TRBD2 (7 bases). The CDR3 has 15 residues. V was cut by 5 bases and J by 6 bases, with 17 bases left in between. Germline CDR1 MGHRA, CDR2 YSYEKL. Written as DNA, the CDR3 is TGCGCCAGCAGCGAAAGGGCGGGGGCCGTCAATGAGCAGTTCTTC. This codes for CASSERAGAVNEQFF.

In its sample, this clonotype is medium-sized. This chain connects TRBV12-3 or TRBV12-4 to TRBJ2-5; 10 bases fit TRBD2. The junction had 5 bases not matched to a gene; V was cut back by 3 bases and J by 1 base. The CDR3 runs 16 residues. CDR3 protein: CASSFGVAGGQETQYF. In DNA form, the CDR3 reads TGTGCCAGCAGTTTTGGGGTAGCGGGGGGCCAAGAGACCCAGTACTTC.

This clonotype is classed as medium-sized. This chain connects TRBV5-4 to TRBJ2-1; D is undetermined. The ends were cut back, 2 bases at V and 7 bases at J, with 10 bases in the middle. This CDR3 contains 13 residues. Germline CDR1 SGHNT, CDR2 YYREEE (reference sequence). CDR3 in DNA: TGTGCCAGCAGCTTTGGGATTACTAATGAGCAGTTCTTC. Amino acid sequence: CASSFGITNEQFF.

This clonotype counts as large (0.1 to 1%). The chain combines TRBV2 with TRBJ2-3; D might be TRBD2 (7 bases). This CDR3 comprises 12 residues. Germline-derived CDR1 and CDR2 are SNHLY and FYNNEI. Trimming removed 7 bases from V and 4 bases from J, with 9 bases in between. CDR3 sequence: CASKGGSDTQYF. For the CDR3, the DNA is TGTGCCAGCAAGGGGGGGTCAGATACGCAGTATTTT.

This clonotype ranks as large. V usage is TRBV23-1 and J usage is TRBJ2-7; D is unresolved. TRBV23-1 is identified as an open reading frame with a role that is uncertain. The CDR3 sequence is 14 residues long. The V end lost 3 bases, the J end lost 0 bases, and 9 bases lay between the germline ends. The CDR3 bases are TGCGCCAGCAGTCAGGGCAAATTCTCCTACGAGCAGTACTTC. Translation: CASSQGKFSYEQYF.

Points on this clonotype: A read error is possible here, since a much larger clone lies one base away. The genes are TRBV5-6 and TRBJ1-3; D is undetermined. The CDR3 has 15 amino acids. From germline, CDR1 is SGHDT and CDR2 YYEEEE. The CDR3 DNA reads as TGTGCCAGCAGCTTTTCGCGGCTAGGTGGAAGCACCATATATTTT. Protein sequence: CASSFSRLGGSTIYF. Combining the CDR3 with reference TRBV5-6 and TRBJ1-3 gives the whole variable domain DAGVTQSPTHLIKTRGQQVTLRCSPKSGHDTVSWYQQALGQGPQFIFQYYEEEERQRGNFPDRFSGHQFPNYSSELNVNALLLGDSALYLCASSFSRLGGSTIYFGEGSWLTVV.

This clonotype is termed large. The chain links TRBV14 to TRBJ1-1; D uncertain. The CDR3 covers 14 residues. Germline values: CDR1 SGHDN, CDR2 FVKESK. The V end was cut by 0 bases, the J end by 8 bases, with 13 bases between. The CDR3 nucleotides read TGTGCCAGCAGCCAAGAATTAGGAGGCCGAGAAGCTTTCTTT. It specifies CASSQELGGREAFF.

This clonotype is large within its sample. The V gene is TRBV5-1, the J gene TRBJ2-7; D is undetermined. Germline V gene data show CDR1 as SGHRS and CDR2 as YFSETQ. The CDR3 spans 13 residues. V dropped 4 bases and J dropped 3 bases, with 11 bases sitting between them. CDR3 nucleotides: TGCGCCAGCAGCCTCGACGGATACTACGAGCAGTACTTC. Encoded protein: CASSLDGYYEQYF.